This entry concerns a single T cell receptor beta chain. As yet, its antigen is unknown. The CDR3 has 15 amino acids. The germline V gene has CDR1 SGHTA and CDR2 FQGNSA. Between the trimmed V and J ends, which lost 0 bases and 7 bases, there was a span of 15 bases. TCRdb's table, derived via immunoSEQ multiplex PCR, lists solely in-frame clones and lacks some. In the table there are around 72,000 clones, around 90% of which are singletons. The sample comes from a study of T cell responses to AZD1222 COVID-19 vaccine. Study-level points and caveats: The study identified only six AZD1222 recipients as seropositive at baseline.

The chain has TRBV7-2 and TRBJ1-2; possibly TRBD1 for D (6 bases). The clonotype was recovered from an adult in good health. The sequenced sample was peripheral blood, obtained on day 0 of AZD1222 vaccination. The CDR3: CASSLARRGRVGYTF. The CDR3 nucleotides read TGTGCCAGCAGCTTAGCTCGTCGGGGGCGGGTTGGCTACACCTTC.